This T cell receptor beta chain was sequenced for a study of identical twins. The length of the CDR3 is 13 residues. Trimming stripped 3 bases from V and 8 bases from J, with 10 bases between. A universal primer site was created by template switching, with the cDNA bearing unique molecular identifiers. TCRdb called the 5' RACE reads again in MiXCR, with one record for every CDR3 protein. The table shows roughly 770,000 distinct CDR3 sequences, with around a sixth occurring only once. These same records also appear under a second study, on T cells expressing NK-cell markers.

The chain recombines TRBV12-3 or TRBV12-4 with TRBJ2-2, with D perhaps matching TRBD1 (5 bases). This clonotype originated in a woman aged 18-29 years in good health. Sequencing was carried out using PBMCs. CDR3 DNA: TGTGCCAGCAGTTTTAGGGGCATTGGGGAGCTGTTTTTT. Amino acid sequence: CASSFRGIGELFF.